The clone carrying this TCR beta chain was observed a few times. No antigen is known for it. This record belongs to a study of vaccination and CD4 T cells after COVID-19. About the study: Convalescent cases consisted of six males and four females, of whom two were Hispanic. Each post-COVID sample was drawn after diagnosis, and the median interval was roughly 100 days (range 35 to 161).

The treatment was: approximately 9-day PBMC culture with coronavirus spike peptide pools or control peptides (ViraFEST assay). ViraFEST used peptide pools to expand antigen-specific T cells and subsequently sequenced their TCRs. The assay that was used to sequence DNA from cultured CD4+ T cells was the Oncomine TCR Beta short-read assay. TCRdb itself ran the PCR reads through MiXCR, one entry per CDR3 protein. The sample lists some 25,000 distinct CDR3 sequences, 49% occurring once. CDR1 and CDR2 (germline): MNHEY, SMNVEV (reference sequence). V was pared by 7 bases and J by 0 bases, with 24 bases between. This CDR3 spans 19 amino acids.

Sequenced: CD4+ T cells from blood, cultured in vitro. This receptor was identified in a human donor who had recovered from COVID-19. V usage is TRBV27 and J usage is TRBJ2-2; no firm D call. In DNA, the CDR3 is TGTGCCAGCACTCCTGCCAGGAACCGTTTTACGGCGAACACCGGGGAGCTGTTTTTT. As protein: CASTPARNRFTANTGELFF.